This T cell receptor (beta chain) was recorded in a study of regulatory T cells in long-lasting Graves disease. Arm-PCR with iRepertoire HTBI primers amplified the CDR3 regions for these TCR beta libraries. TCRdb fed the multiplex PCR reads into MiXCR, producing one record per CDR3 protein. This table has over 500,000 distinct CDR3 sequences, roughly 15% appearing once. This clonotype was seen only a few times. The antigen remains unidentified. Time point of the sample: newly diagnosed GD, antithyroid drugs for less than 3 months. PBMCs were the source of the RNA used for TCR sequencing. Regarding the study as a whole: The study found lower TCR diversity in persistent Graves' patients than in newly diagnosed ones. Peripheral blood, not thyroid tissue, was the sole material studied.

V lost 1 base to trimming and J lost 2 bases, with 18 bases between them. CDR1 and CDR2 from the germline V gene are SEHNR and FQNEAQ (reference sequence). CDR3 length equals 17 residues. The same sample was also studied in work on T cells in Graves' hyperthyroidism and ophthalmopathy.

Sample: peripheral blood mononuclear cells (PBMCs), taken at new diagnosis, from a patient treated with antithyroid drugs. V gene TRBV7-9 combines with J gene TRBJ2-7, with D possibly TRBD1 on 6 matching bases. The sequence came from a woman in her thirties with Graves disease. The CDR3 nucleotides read TGTGCCAGCAGCTTAGAGGTTAGGGCAGGGGCGCCCTACGAGCAGTACTTC. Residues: CASSLEVRAGAPYEQYF.